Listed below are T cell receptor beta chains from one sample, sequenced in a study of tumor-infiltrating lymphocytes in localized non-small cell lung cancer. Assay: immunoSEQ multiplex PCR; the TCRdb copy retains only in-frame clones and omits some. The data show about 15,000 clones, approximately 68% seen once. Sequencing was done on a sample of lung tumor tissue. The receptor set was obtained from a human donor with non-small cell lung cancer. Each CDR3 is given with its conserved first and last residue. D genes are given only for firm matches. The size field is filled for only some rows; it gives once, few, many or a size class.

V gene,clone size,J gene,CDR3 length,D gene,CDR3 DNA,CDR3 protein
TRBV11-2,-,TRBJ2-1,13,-,TGTGCCAGCAGCTTAGACCAGGTAAATGAGCAGTTCTTC,CASSLDQVNEQFF
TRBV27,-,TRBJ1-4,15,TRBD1,TGTGCCAGCAGTTCCCGACAGGGGTGGAATGAAAAACTGTTTTTT,CASSSRQGWNEKLFF
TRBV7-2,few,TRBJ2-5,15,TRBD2,TGTGCCAGCAGCTTAAGGCCTAGCGGGGGGGAGACCCAGTACTTC,CASSLRPSGGETQYF
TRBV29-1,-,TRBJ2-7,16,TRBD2,TGCAGCGTTGAAGATCGGGGGGGCCTCAGCTCCTACGAGCAGTACTTC,CSVEDRGGLSSYEQYF
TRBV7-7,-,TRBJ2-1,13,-,TGTGCTAGCAGCTTAGGTTCTCACAATGAGCAGTTCTTC,CASSLGSHNEQFF
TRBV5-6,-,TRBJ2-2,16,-,TGTGCCAGCAGCTTGGCCGCACTCGTACGAACCGGGGAGCTGTTTTTT,CASSLAALVRTGELFF
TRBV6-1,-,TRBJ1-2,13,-,TGTGCCAGCAGGGAACAGGGCTATGATGGCTACACCTTC,CASREQGYDGYTF
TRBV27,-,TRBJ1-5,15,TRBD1,TGTGCCAGCAGTTGGGGACAGGGGGCCAATCAGCCCCAGCATTTT,CASSWGQGANQPQHF
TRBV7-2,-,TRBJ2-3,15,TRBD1,TGTGCCAGCAGTCCCAGACAGGGAAGGAGAGATACGCAGTATTTT,CASSPRQGRRDTQYF
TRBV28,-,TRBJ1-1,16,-,TGTGCCAGCAGTTCTCCTTCCCGCCGTGGTGGTTCTGAAGCTTTCTTT,CASSSPSRRGGSEAFF
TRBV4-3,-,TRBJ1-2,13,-,TGCGCCAGCAAAACTACAGGCGACTATGGCTACACCTTC,CASKTTGDYGYTF
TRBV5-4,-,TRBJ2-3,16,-,TGTGCCAGCAGCTTTGGACCCCCGGGGAGTATAGATACGCAGTATTTT,CASSFGPPGSIDTQYF
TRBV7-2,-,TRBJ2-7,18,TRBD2,TGTGCCAGCAGCTCCTCGGGACTAGCGGGAATAACCTCCTACGAGCAGTACTTC,CASSSSGLAGITSYEQYF
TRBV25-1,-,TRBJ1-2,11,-,TGTGCCAGCACCGCCGGGTATGGCTACACCTTC,CASTAGYGYTF
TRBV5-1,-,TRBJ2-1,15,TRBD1,TGCGCCAGCAGCTTTCCCGGGACAGGGAACAATGAGCAGTTCTTC,CASSFPGTGNNEQFF
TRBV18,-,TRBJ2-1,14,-,TGTGCCAGCTCACCACCGTCGCAGACCAATGAGCAGTTCTTC,CASSPPSQTNEQFF
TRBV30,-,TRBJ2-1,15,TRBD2,TGTGCCTGGAGGGGGGGACTAGCGAGGACCAATGAGCAGTTCTTC,CAWRGGLARTNEQFF
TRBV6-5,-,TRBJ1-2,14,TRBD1,TGTGCCAGCAGTTACCAGGGACAGGGGAGCGGCTACACCTTC,CASSYQGQGSGYTF
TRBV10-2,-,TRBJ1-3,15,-,TGCGCCAGCCGAAAGGGACACCGCTCTGGAAACACCATATATTTT,CASRKGHRSGNTIYF
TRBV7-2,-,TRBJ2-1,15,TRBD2,TGTGCCAGCAGCCACCGCCGACTAGCGGGAGTTGAGCAGTTCTTC,CASSHRRLAGVEQFF
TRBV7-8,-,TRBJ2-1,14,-,TGTGCCGCCAGCACTGCGCTGGGCAAAGGTGAGCAGTTCTTC,CAASTALGKGEQFF
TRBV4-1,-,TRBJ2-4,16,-,TGCGCCAGCAGCCCCTCGCCCTCGGTAGCCAAAAACATTCAGTACTTC,CASSPSPSVAKNIQYF
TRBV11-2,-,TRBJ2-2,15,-,TGTGCCAGCAGCCCAGAGGCCGGGAGAGGCGGGGAGCTGTTTTTT,CASSPEAGRGGELFF
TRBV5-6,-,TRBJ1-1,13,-,TGTGCCAGCAGCTTGAGGGGGGCATCTGAAGCTTTCTTT,CASSLRGASEAFF
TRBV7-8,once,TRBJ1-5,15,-,TGTGCCAGCAGCTGGGGGGGTTATAGCAATCAGCCCCAGCATTTT,CASSWGGYSNQPQHF
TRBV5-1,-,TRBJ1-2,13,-,TGCGCCAGCAGCTTGGAAGGGGCGAATGGCTACACCTTC,CASSLEGANGYTF
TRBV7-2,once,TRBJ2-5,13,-,TGTGCCAGCAGCCGGACAGCACAAGAGACCCAGTACTTC,CASSRTAQETQYF
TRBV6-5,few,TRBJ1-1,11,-,TGTGCCAGCAGTCAGGGCACTGAAGCTTTCTTT,CASSQGTEAFF
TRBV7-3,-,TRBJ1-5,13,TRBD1,TGTGCCAGCTCGGACAGGGCGGGACAGCCCCAGCATTTT,CASSDRAGQPQHF
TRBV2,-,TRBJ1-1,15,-,TGTGCCAGCAGTGAACTGGGCAGCATGAACACTGAAGCTTTCTTT,CASSELGSMNTEAFF
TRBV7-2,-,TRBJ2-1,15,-,TGTGCCAGCAGCTTAGTGGGGGGAGCCTACAATGAGCAGTTCTTC,CASSLVGGAYNEQFF
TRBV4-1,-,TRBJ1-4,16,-,TGCGCCAGCAGCCAAGATAGGGGCCCAACTAATGAAAAACTGTTTTTT,CASSQDRGPTNEKLFF
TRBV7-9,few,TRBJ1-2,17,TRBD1,TGTGCCAGCAGCCCCGGCATGGGAGGGGGCGTCCGCTATGGCTACACCTTC,CASSPGMGGGVRYGYTF
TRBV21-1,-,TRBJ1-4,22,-,TGTGCCAGCAGCAAAGAGGGTAGAGGGGGCAGGTGCCAAAAAACAACTAATGAAAAACTGTTTTTT,CASSKEGRGGRCQKTTNEKLFF
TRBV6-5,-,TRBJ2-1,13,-,TGTGCCAGCACAAGGGGCCATGACAATGAGCAGTTCTTC,CASTRGHDNEQFF
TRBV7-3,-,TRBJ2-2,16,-,TGTGCCAGCAGCCTAAGGCCGGGACAGAACACCGGGGAGCTGTTTTTT,CASSLRPGQNTGELFF
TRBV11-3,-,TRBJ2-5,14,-,TGTGCCAGCAGCTTAGGCTCAGGGGTGGAGACCCAGTACTTC,CASSLGSGVETQYF
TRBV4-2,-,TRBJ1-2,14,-,TGTGCCAGCAGCCAAGATAGGACAGCGATGGGCTACACCTTC,CASSQDRTAMGYTF
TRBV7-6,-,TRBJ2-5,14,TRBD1,TGTGCCAGCAGCTTAGTAGGGACAGGGGAGACCCAGTACTTC,CASSLVGTGETQYF
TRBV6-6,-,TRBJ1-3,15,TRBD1,TGTGCCAGCCGTTCCGGGACAGGGGTTGGAAACACCATATATTTT,CASRSGTGVGNTIYF
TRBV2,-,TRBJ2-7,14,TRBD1,TGTGCCAGCAGAGTCGGACAGGGGGGCTACGAGCAGTACTTC,CASRVGQGGYEQYF
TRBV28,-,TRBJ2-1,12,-,TGTGCCAGCAGTCAACAGCGCCAAAGGCAGTTCTTC,CASSQQRQRQFF
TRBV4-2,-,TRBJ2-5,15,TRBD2,TGTGCCAGCAGCCCTGCTAGCGGAGGCCAAGAGACCCAGTACTTC,CASSPASGGQETQYF
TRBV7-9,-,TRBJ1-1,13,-,TGTGCCAGCAGCTTAAGGTCAGGTGATGAAGCTTTCTTT,CASSLRSGDEAFF
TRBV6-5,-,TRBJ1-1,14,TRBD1,TGTGCCAGCAGTAGGACAGGGGAGGACACTGAAGCTTTCTTT,CASSRTGEDTEAFF
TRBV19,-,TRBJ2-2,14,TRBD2,TGTGCCACCGAGACTAGCAGCGACACCGGGGAGCTGTTTTTT,CATETSSDTGELFF
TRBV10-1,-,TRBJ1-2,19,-,TGCGCCAGCAGTGAGTCCCCAACGCCGGGGCAGGGAGGGAGCTATGGCTACACCTTC,CASSESPTPGQGGSYGYTF
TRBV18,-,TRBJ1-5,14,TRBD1,TGTGCCAGCTCACCTTCTACAGGGGAACAGCCCCAGCATTTT,CASSPSTGEQPQHF